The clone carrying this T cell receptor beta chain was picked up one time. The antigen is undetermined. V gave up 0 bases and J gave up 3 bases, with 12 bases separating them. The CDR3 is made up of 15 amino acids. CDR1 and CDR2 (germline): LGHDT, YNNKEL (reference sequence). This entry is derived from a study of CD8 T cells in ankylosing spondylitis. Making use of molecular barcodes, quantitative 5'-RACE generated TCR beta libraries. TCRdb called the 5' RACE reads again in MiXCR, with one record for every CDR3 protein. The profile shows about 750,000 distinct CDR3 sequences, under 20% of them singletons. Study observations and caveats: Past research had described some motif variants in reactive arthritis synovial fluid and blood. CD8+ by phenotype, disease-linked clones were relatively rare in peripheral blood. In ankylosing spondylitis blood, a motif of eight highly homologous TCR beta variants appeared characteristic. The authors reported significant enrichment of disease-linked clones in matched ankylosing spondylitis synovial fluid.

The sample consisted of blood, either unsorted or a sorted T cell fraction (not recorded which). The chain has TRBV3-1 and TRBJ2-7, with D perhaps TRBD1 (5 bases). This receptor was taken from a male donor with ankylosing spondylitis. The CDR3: CASSQEGVQVYEQYF. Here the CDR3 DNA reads TGTGCCAGCAGCCAAGAGGGCGTACAGGTCTACGAGCAGTACTTC.